The source of this T cell receptor (beta chain) is a study of shared clonotypes between healthy human individuals. Study results and caveats: Generally, estimated richness proved larger in naive subsets than it did in memory subsets.

The CDR3 is made up of 14 amino acids. The germline gives CDR1 SGHTA, CDR2 FQGTGA. With 7 bases clipped from V and 4 bases from J, the junction kept 5 bases outside the gene matches. CD4+ cells underwent separation, giving CD45RA+ naive and CD45RA-negative memory subsets. Sequenced by immunoSEQ multiplex PCR; TCRdb stores in-frame clones only, minus some. The sample has approximately 1.4 million clones, under 99% seen once. This clone showed up just once. Antigen: not known. This chain uses TRBV7-3 with TRBJ2-1, with 9 bases matching TRBD2. Input material: naive CD4+ T cells sorted from blood. Described subset: CD45RA+ positively selected. This receptor was obtained from a man younger than 40 in good health. For the CDR3, the DNA is TGTGCCAGCAAACCTAGCGGGAATTACAATGAGCAGTTCTTC. Its translation: CASKPSGNYNEQFF. The whole variable domain, filled in from reference TRBV7-3 and TRBJ2-1, reads GAGVSQTPSNKVTEKGKYVELRCDPISGHTALYWYRQSLGQGPEFLIYFQGTGAADDSGLPNDRFFAVRPEGSVSTLKIQRTERGDSAVYLCASKPSGNYNEQFFGPGTRLTVL.